The rows below give T cell receptor beta chains drawn from one sample of a study of blood T cells in healthy people across ages. MiXCR, run by TCRdb on the 5' RACE reads, gives a single entry per CDR3 protein. The sample has about 810,000 distinct CDR3 sequences, around 36% seen once. The specimen sequenced was blood. These receptors were collected from a man between 18 and 35 years old in good health. CDR3s include the opening cysteine and the closing phenylalanine or tryptophan. The order of the fields is V gene, J gene, D gene, clone size, CDR3 protein, CDR3 DNA. A D gene is named only where the DNA matches it firmly. Some rows have no size entry. The others give once, few or many, or a class for an expanded clone.

TRBV9	TRBJ1-6	-	few	CASSGYPRVPGRRSPLHF	TGTGCCAGCAGCGGCTATCCCAGGGTTCCGGGTCGGCGTTCACCCCTCCACTTT
TRBV28	TRBJ1-1	-	-	CASQRLSGTEAFF	TGTGCCTCTCAGCGGTTGAGTGGTACTGAAGCTTTCTTT
TRBV10-3	TRBJ2-7	-	once	CAISWWGGMNEQYF	TGTGCCATCAGTTGGTGGGGGGGCATGAATGAGCAGTACTTC
TRBV18	TRBJ2-3	TRBD1	-	CASSSDRGLGDTQYF	TGTGCCAGCTCTTCGGACAGGGGGCTTGGAGATACGCAGTATTTT
TRBV7-2	TRBJ2-1	TRBD2	-	CASSPGLGDNKQFF	TGTGCCAGCAGCCCGGGACTAGGAGACAATAAGCAGTTCTTC
TRBV9	TRBJ2-3	-	-	CASSPWVGDTDTQYF	TGTGCCAGCAGCCCTTGGGTAGGGGACACAGATACGCAGTATTTT
TRBV4-3	TRBJ2-3	-	-	CASSQGIWGTDTQYF	TGCGCCAGCAGCCAAGGGATATGGGGCACAGATACGCAGTATTTT
TRBV6-1	TRBJ1-2	-	-	CASSEQQGHGYGHTF	TGTGCCAGCAGTGAGCAGCAGGGTCATGGCTATGGCCACACCTTC
TRBV5-1	TRBJ1-2	-	many	CASTLEGYGYTF	TGCGCCAGCACCCTGGAGGGGTATGGCTACACCTTC
TRBV20-1	TRBJ1-2	TRBD1	-	CSADQEQGEGYTF	TGCAGTGCCGACCAAGAACAGGGGGAGGGCTACACCTTC
TRBV10-3	TRBJ1-2	-	-	CAISEAEETYYGYTF	TGTGCCATCAGTGAGGCGGAGGAAACTTACTATGGCTACACCTTC
TRBV7-9	TRBJ2-7	-	-	CASSLELLGGRGSYNEQYF	TGTGCCAGCAGCTTAGAACTTCTCGGGGGGCGCGGGTCCTACAATGAGCAGTACTTC
TRBV7-2	TRBJ1-2	TRBD1	-	CASSLRRDRGLYGYTF	TGTGCCAGCAGCTTAAGGAGGGACAGGGGACTCTATGGCTACACCTTC
TRBV7-2	TRBJ2-1	-	-	CASSLAKSPYNEQFF	TGTGCCAGCAGCCTGGCCAAGAGCCCCTACAATGAGCAGTTCTTC
TRBV7-9	TRBJ2-7	-	-	CASSPSGVGGSYEQYF	TGTGCCAGCAGCCCCAGCGGAGTGGGAGGCTCCTACGAGCAGTACTTC
TRBV4-2	TRBJ1-2	-	many	CASSRGLDRYTF	TGTGCCAGCAGCCGAGGCCTGGATCGGTACACCTTC
TRBV7-2	TRBJ1-4	-	few	CASSLSREGGEKLFF	TGTGCCAGCAGCTTAAGTCGGGAAGGGGGTGAAAAACTGTTTTTT
TRBV27	TRBJ2-7	-	once	CASSRSGFSYEQYF	TGTGCCAGCAGCCGATCGGGATTTTCCTACGAGCAGTACTTC
TRBV6-6	TRBJ2-1	-	-	CASSSYRGGGHNEQFF	TGTGCCAGCAGTTCCTACAGGGGAGGTGGCCACAATGAGCAGTTCTTC
TRBV2	TRBJ2-3	-	few	CAMGKGPDTQYF	TGTGCCATGGGAAAGGGGCCCGATACGCAGTATTTT
TRBV20-1	TRBJ1-6	-	few	CSARDRSRDYNSPLHF	TGCAGTGCTAGAGATAGGTCTCGGGACTATAATTCACCCCTCCACTTT
TRBV20-1	TRBJ1-2	TRBD1	-	CSARIPGQGKGGYTF	TGCAGTGCTCGTATACCGGGACAGGGAAAGGGTGGCTACACCTTC
TRBV12-3/TRBV12-4	TRBJ2-2	-	-	CASSPGQGTNTGELFF	TGTGCCAGCAGCCCCGGGCAGGGGACGAACACCGGGGAGCTGTTTTTT
TRBV5-1	TRBJ1-1	-	-	CASSLVTGSGAYITEAFF	TGCGCCAGCAGCTTGGTTACAGGGTCTGGGGCATACATCACTGAAGCTTTCTTT
TRBV5-1	TRBJ2-1	TRBD2	few	CASSFTSGGYSSYNEQFF	TGCGCCAGCAGCTTCACTAGCGGGGGGTATAGCTCCTACAATGAGCAGTTCTTC
TRBV19	TRBJ2-2	-	-	CASSIGSRGELFF	TGTGCCAGTAGTATAGGATCGCGGGGGGAGCTGTTTTTT
TRBV12-3/TRBV12-4	TRBJ2-3	-	-	CASSTSVASDAQYF	TGTGCCAGCAGTACCAGCGTGGCGTCAGATGCGCAGTATTTT
TRBV18	TRBJ2-6	-	once	CASSPRSNSGANVLTF	TGTGCCAGCTCACCGAGGAGCAACTCTGGGGCCAACGTCCTGACTTTC
TRBV2	TRBJ2-6	TRBD2	-	CASSDRKRGIAGANVLTF	TGTGCCAGCAGTGATCGGAAGCGGGGGATCGCTGGGGCCAACGTCCTGACTTTC
TRBV3-1	TRBJ2-1	-	-	CASSQDGGYAEQFF	TGTGCCAGCAGCCAAGATGGAGGGTACGCTGAGCAGTTCTTC
TRBV30	TRBJ1-4	-	-	CARSSQGLSDEKLFF	TGTGCCCGGAGTTCACAAGGACTTTCGGATGAAAAACTGTTTTTT